This record concerns one T cell receptor (beta chain) sequence. Antigen: not known. The sample belongs to a study of beta chain features in type 1 diabetes. At the level of the study: Patients were similar to healthy donors in age and gender (as well as in cell yields).

Isolated RNA was reverse transcribed in full, so expressed TCRB transcripts were sequenced. The table came from immunoSEQ multiplex PCR; TCRdb's copy has only in-frame clones and leaves some out. The repertoire holds about 180,000 clones, with roughly 8% as singletons. This CDR3 region has 14 residues. V was trimmed by 1 base and J by 8 bases, leaving 15 bases between them. Germline assignment: CDR1 SGHNT and CDR2 YYREEE (reference sequence). In total, each donor contributed a single heparinised blood draw that averaged roughly 110 mL. Purity (above 95%) was reached by all sorted populations. General observations from the study: A potential influence of HLA type upon TCRB rearrangement remained unresolved herein. TCRB CDR3 length was moderately but significantly reduced in all four CD4+ subsets of Type 1 diabetes patients.

The source material was central memory CD4+ T cells from blood. The chain couples TRBV5-4 to TRBJ1-2; D may be TRBD1 (6 bases). This clonotype was sampled from a woman aged 40 to 55 with type 1 diabetes. The CDR3 here is CASSLKQGEYGYTF. CDR3 DNA: TGTGCCAGCAGCTTGAAACAGGGAGAATACGGCTACACCTTC.